The rows below give T cell receptor beta chains drawn from one sample of a study of blood T cells in healthy people across ages. MiXCR, applied by TCRdb to the 5' RACE reads, yields one record per CDR3 protein. The table shows over 1.5 million distinct CDR3 sequences, with around 48% occurring only once. The sample comprised blood. The receptors were gathered from a middle-aged woman in good health. CDR3s include the opening cysteine and the closing phenylalanine or tryptophan. D genes are given only for firm matches. Rows may omit the clone size; those that give it use once, few, many or a size class.

>TRBV6-5|once|.|TRBJ1-4
TGTGCCAGCAGGCGAGTAGGGCCAGCAGCTAATGAAAAACTGTTTTTT
CASRRVGPAANEKLFF
>TRBV9|.|.|TRBJ2-7
TGTGCCAGCAGCGTAAGGACGTTTCCCTACGAGCAGTACTTC
CASSVRTFPYEQYF
>TRBV28|.|.|TRBJ2-3
TGTGCCAGCAGTTCTCAGGGGGAGGGAGATACGCAGTATTTT
CASSSQGEGDTQYF
>TRBV6-5|.|.|TRBJ2-3
TGTGCCAGCACCTCCTCGAGCGCAGGGACCACAGATACGCAGTATTTT
CASTSSSAGTTDTQYF
>TRBV2|once|.|TRBJ2-7
TGTGCCAGCAGTGTAGGAGGGGAGTACTTC
CASSVGGEYF
>TRBV7-2|.|.|TRBJ2-3
TGTGCCACCCGGGACCCAACGAGCACAGATATGCAGTATTTT
CATRDPTSTDMQYF
>TRBV20-1|few|TRBD1|TRBJ2-3
TGCAGTGCTAGCCGGACAGGCGGTCGAAGAACAGATACGCAGTATTTT
CSASRTGGRRTDTQYF
>TRBV12-3/TRBV12-4|.|TRBD2|TRBJ2-7
TGTGCCAGCAGTCACCGGGGGGTCTCCTACAATGAGCAGTACTTC
CASSHRGVSYNEQYF
>TRBV11-1|.|.|TRBJ2-1
TGTGCCAGCAGCTTAGGGGACGGCAAGCAGTTCTTC
CASSLGDGKQFF
>TRBV7-9|.|.|TRBJ2-3
TGTGCCAGCAGCCTCCTAGAGTTGGCGGGCCCAAGCGTCGATACGCAGTATTTT
CASSLLELAGPSVDTQYF
>TRBV6-5|.|.|TRBJ1-1
TGTGCCAGCAGAGAGGGACAGAACACTGAAGCTTTCTTT
CASREGQNTEAFF
>TRBV29-1|.|TRBD2|TRBJ2-7
TGCAGCGTGGAAGCTACTAGCGGGGCATTCGGCGAGCAGTACTTC
CSVEATSGAFGEQYF
>TRBV28|.|TRBD1|TRBJ2-5
TGTCAAACAGGGGGCATTGGAGAGACCCAGTACTTC
CQTGGIGETQYF
>TRBV4-3|many|TRBD1|TRBJ2-5
TGCGCCAGCAGCCCGGGGACAGTCGGGGACCAAGAGACCCAGTACTTC
CASSPGTVGDQETQYF
>TRBV6-1|.|.|TRBJ2-6
TGTGCCAGCAGTACGGCCTCTGGGGCCAACGTCCTGACTTTC
CASSTASGANVLTF
>TRBV27|.|TRBD1|TRBJ1-5
TGTGCCAGCAGTGTGACAGGGGACTTTAATCAGCCCCAGCATTTT
CASSVTGDFNQPQHF
>TRBV4-3|.|TRBD2|TRBJ2-7
TGCGCCAGCAGCCGTAGCGGGGGGTACTACAATGAGCAGTACTTC
CASSRSGGYYNEQYF
>TRBV29-1|.|.|TRBJ2-1
TGCAGCGTTGAAGGCAGGGCCTTTTCCTACAATGAGCAGTTCTTC
CSVEGRAFSYNEQFF
>TRBV28|.|TRBD1|TRBJ1-1
TGTGCCAGCAGTTTCGTAGGACAGGGCCACACTGAAGCTTTCTTT
CASSFVGQGHTEAFF
>TRBV4-1|.|.|TRBJ2-3
TGCGCCAGCAGCCAAGAGGACTTCACAGATATGCAGTATTTT
CASSQEDFTDMQYF
>TRBV10-3|few|TRBD2|TRBJ2-1
TGTGCCATCAGTGGGGGTAGCGGGGCGGGCAATGAGCAGTTCTTC
CAISGGSGAGNEQFF
>TRBV4-2|.|.|TRBJ1-2
TGTGCCAGCAGCCAAGATAGATTGCGGACAGAGAGCTATGGCTACACCTTC
CASSQDRLRTESYGYTF
>TRBV29-1|.|.|TRBJ2-1
TGCAGCGCCCAGGGGGATATTATCGGGGGCTCCTACAATGAGCAGTTCTTC
CSAQGDIIGGSYNEQFF
>TRBV29-1|.|.|TRBJ2-5
TGCAGCGTTTGGGGGGGGCAACTAGAGACCCAGTACTTC
CSVWGGQLETQYF
>TRBV20-1|.|.|TRBJ1-2
TGCAGTGCTCGACTTTACAGAGAAGCTAACTATGGCTACACCTTC
CSARLYREANYGYTF
>TRBV7-2|.|.|TRBJ1-1
TGTGCCAGCAGCGTAACAGGAGGTGCTGAAGCTTTCTTT
CASSVTGGAEAFF
>TRBV28|few|TRBD2|TRBJ2-3
TGTGCCAGTTTGACTAGCGGGGGTCCCAGCACAGATACGCAGTATTTT
CASLTSGGPSTDTQYF
>TRBV20-1|.|TRBD1|TRBJ1-2
TGCAGTGCTAGAACCGACAGGGCACAAGGCTACACCTTC
CSARTDRAQGYTF
>TRBV25-1|once|.|TRBJ1-6
TGTGCCAGCAGTGAATTAATTAATTCACCCCTCCACTTT
CASSELINSPLHF